Listed here are 22 T cell receptor beta chains from one sample, sequenced in a study of cytomegalovirus exposure and HLA in healthy donors. The PCR used 60 Vbeta and 13 Jbeta primers. Libraries were prepared by immunoSEQ multiplex PCR; TCRdb keeps only in-frame clonotypes and omits some of them. The table records 190,000 or so clones, roughly 77% of them present only once. Sequenced input: PBMCs. Receptor source: a male donor in good health and CMV-seropositive.

In this sample, this clone turned up once. The chain has TRBV2 and TRBJ2-1, with a tentative D call TRBD2 (6 bases). V lost 6 bases, J lost 6 bases, and 21 bases lay in between. Germline lookup yields CDR1 SNHLY and CDR2 FYNNEI. CDR3 size: 16 residues. The CDR3 protein is CASRSSREAGPNEQFF. In DNA form, the CDR3 reads TGTGCCAGCAGAAGTAGCCGAGAAGCGGGTCCCAATGAGCAGTTCTTC.

This clone was found a few times. V and J are TRBV27 and TRBJ1-2; D unresolved. The CDR3 loop spans 15 amino acids. With 3 bases removed from V and 0 bases from J, the gap between germline ends came to 11 bases. CDR1 and CDR2 (germline): MNHEY, SMNVEV (reference sequence). DNA of the CDR3: TGTGCCAGCAGTTTTCGACGGGAGACTAACTATGGCTACACCTTC. This translates into CASSFRRETNYGYTF.

The chain employs TRBV5-5 and TRBJ2-5; D remains ambiguous. Germline V gene lookup returns CDR1 SGHKS and CDR2 YYEKEE (reference sequence). V lost 0 bases and J lost 4, with 7 bases in between. The CDR3 loop spans 13 amino acids. CDR3 region: CASSLGWPETQYF. DNA of the CDR3: TGTGCCAGCAGCTTGGGGTGGCCAGAGACCCAGTACTTC.

This clone was counted a few times. V usage is TRBV19 and J usage is TRBJ1-3; D may be TRBD1 (5 bases). Germline CDR1 and CDR2: LNHDA and SQIVND (reference sequence). This CDR3 is built from 16 residues. The germline V and J ends were trimmed by 1 base and 3 bases, with 13 bases remaining between them. The CDR3 is CASSIVSGALGNTIYF. The DNA for the CDR3 is TGTGCCAGTAGTATAGTCTCTGGGGCCCTTGGAAACACCATATATTTT. Using reference TRBV19 and TRBJ1-3 for the parts outside the CDR3, the full variable domain is DGGITQSPKYLFRKEGQNVTLSCEQNLNHDAMYWYRQDPGQGLRLIYYSQIVNDFQKGDIAEGYSVSREKKESFPLTVTSAQKNPTAFYLCASSIVSGALGNTIYFGEGSWLTVV.

The chain recombines TRBV30 with TRBJ1-6; possible D gene TRBD1, 5 bases. Looked up from germline, CDR1 is GTSNPN and CDR2 is SVGIG (reference sequence). The CDR3 is 14 residues long. Trimming shortened V by 2 bases and J by 18 bases, and 23 bases separated the two germline ends. The CDR3 DNA follows: TGTGCCTGGAGTCCCACCCAGGGCAGGGAACGAAGCCACTTT. Translating it yields CAWSPTQGRERSHF. Drawing the rest from reference TRBV30 and TRBJ1-6, the complete variable domain is SQTIHQWPATLVQPVGSPLSLECTVEGTSNPNLYWYRQAAGRGLQLLFYSVGIGQISSEVPQNLSASRPQDRQFILSSKKLLLSDSGFYLCAWSPTQGRERSHFGNGTRLTVT.

V is TRBV19 and J is TRBJ1-5, with 9 bases identical to TRBD1. The germline V gene has CDR1 LNHDA and CDR2 SQIVND (reference sequence). The J segment lost 2 bases and the V segment lost 2 bases, leaving 7 bases of the junction unmatched. This CDR3 region has 17 residues. The CDR3: CASSITGQGLGNQPQHF. CDR3 nucleotides: TGTGCCAGTAGTATAACAGGACAGGGGTTAGGCAATCAGCCCCAGCATTTT.

The chain is built from TRBV19 and TRBJ2-3, with 10 bases matching TRBD2. J was trimmed by 3 bases and V by 2 bases; bases with no gene match: 5. CDR3 length: 16 amino acids. Germline lookup yields CDR1 LNHDA and CDR2 SQIVND (reference sequence). CDR3 in DNA: TGTGCCAGTAGTATAACTAGCGGGATACGTACAGATACGCAGTATTTT. As protein: CASSITSGIRTDTQYF. The entire variable domain, with the rest obtained from reference TRBV19 and TRBJ2-3, is as follows: DGGITQSPKYLFRKEGQNVTLSCEQNLNHDAMYWYRQDPGQGLRLIYYSQIVNDFQKGDIAEGYSVSREKKESFPLTVTSAQKNPTAFYLCASSITSGIRTDTQYFGPGTRLTVL.

The V call is TRBV2, the J call TRBJ1-5; D is possibly TRBD1 (5 bases). CDR1 is SNHLY, CDR2 FYNNEI, per germline. The CDR3 runs 14 residues. Trimming pared 10 bases from V and 4 bases from J, leaving 17 bases between. The CDR3 region is CATSAGQGNQPQHF. CDR3 sequence (DNA): TGTGCCACCTCAGCAGGCCAGGGAAATCAGCCCCAGCATTTT.

The rearrangement links TRBV7-9 to TRBJ2-5; D is unclear. The last part of the DNA fits TRBJ2-7 better; the J call may be wrong. This CDR3 spans 12 amino acids. Per germline, CDR1 SEHNR and CDR2 FQNEAQ (reference sequence). The CDR3 sequence is CASSLAAYEQYF. In DNA, the CDR3 is TGTGCCAGCAGCTTAGCTGCCTACGAGCAGTACTTC.

The table lists this clone with a count of one. This chain connects TRBV6-1 to TRBJ2-7; 9 bases match TRBD2. V gave up 1 base and J gave up 2 bases; unmatched junction bases: 6. CDR1 is MNHNS and CDR2 is SASEGT in the germline V gene. The CDR3 consists of 16 residues. The CDR3 region is CASSEGLLAGAYEQYF. CDR3 in DNA: TGTGCCAGCAGTGAAGGGTTATTAGCGGGGGCCTACGAGCAGTACTTC.

This clone has just a few counts. This chain links TRBV6-1 with TRBJ2-4; TRBD1 matches at 7 bases. The CDR3 length is 12 residues. V trimming: 9 bases; J trimming: 5 bases; junction bases outside the gene matches: 4. Germline CDR1 reads MNHNS; CDR2 reads SASEGT. The CDR3 sequence: CASNRGENIQYF. The CDR3 DNA reads as TGTGCCAGTAACAGGGGCGAAAACATTCAGTACTTC.

The chain joins TRBV5-3 to TRBJ1-2; D unresolved. TRBV5-3 is an ORF, with its function uncertain. The ends were cut back, 4 bases at V and 4 bases at J, with 8 bases in the middle. This CDR3 comprises 12 residues. The CDR3 DNA sequence: TGTGCCAGAAGCCCTAGGTCCTATGGCTACACCTTC. It encodes CARSPRSYGYTF.

CDR3 bases: TGTGCCAGCAGCACGCTAGCGGGGGTTTACAATGAGCAGTTCTTC. This gives the protein CASSTLAGVYNEQFF. This chain joins TRBV13 and TRBJ2-1; 10 positions agree with TRBD2. Germline V gives CDR1 PRHDT, CDR2 FYEKMQ (reference sequence). The CDR3 is made up of 15 amino acids. Trimming at V came to 5 bases and at J to 4 bases, leaving 5 bases not matched to a gene.

V gene TRBV27 combines with J gene TRBJ1-2, with D possibly being TRBD1 (5 bases). This CDR3 has 16 residues. Germline lookup yields CDR1 MNHEY and CDR2 SMNVEV (reference sequence). Trimming cost V 4 bases and J 0 bases, with 15 bases left between them. Here the CDR3 DNA reads TGTGCCAGCAGTTCCTACCGACAGATAGCTAACTATGGCTACACCTTC. Protein sequence: CASSSYRQIANYGYTF.

The rearrangement uses TRBV29-1 and TRBJ2-7; tentative D call: TRBD2 (6 bases). CDR1 is SQVTM, CDR2 ANQGSEA, per germline. V was trimmed by 7 bases and J by 1 base, leaving 17 bases between them. The CDR3 is 14 residues long. The CDR3 spells CSALGSSGSYEQYF. The CDR3 coding sequence is TGCAGCGCCCTCGGGAGTTCGGGATCCTACGAGCAGTACTTC.

This clone was observed a handful of times. The chain combines TRBV7-3 with TRBJ2-5; maybe TRBD1 (6 bases). CDR3 length: 15 residues. From germline, CDR1 is SGHTA and CDR2 FQGTGA. Trimming took 0 bases from V and 3 from J, leaving 11 bases between them. The CDR3 is CASSLTGTREETQYF. CDR3 nucleotide sequence: TGTGCCAGCAGCTTAACCGGGACACGGGAAGAGACCCAGTACTTC.

The chain links TRBV5-6 to TRBJ1-2; 10 bases line up with TRBD1. With V trimmed by 4 bases and J by 1 base, 7 bases remained unmatched. Germline V gives CDR1 SGHDT, CDR2 YYEEEE. CDR3 size: 16 residues. The CDR3 protein is CASSIPWTGGNYGYTF. CDR3 coding DNA: TGTGCCAGCAGCATACCGTGGACAGGGGGTAACTATGGCTACACCTTC. The full variable domain, in which reference TRBV5-6 and TRBJ1-2 provide the parts outside the CDR3, is DAGVTQSPTHLIKTRGQQVTLRCSPKSGHDTVSWYQQALGQGPQFIFQYYEEEERQRGNFPDRFSGHQFPNYSSELNVNALLLGDSALYLCASSIPWTGGNYGYTFGSGTRLTVV.

Only a few counts were recorded for this clone. The chain uses TRBV7-3 and TRBJ2-1; the D is unclear. Trimming cost V 5 bases and J 10 bases, with 15 bases left between them. CDR1 is SGHTA, CDR2 FQGTGA, per germline. The CDR3 has 13 residues. CDR3 DNA: TGTGCCAGCAGCCCTATGGCTACAGCCGAGCAGTTCTTC. Its translation is CASSPMATAEQFF.

The rearrangement links TRBV10-3 to TRBJ1-1; D may be TRBD1 (5 bases). The CDR3 is 14 residues long. Trimming left V 5 bases short and J 1 base short, with 11 bases between. Germline V gives CDR1 ENHRY, CDR2 SYGVKD. CDR3 bases: TGTGCCATCAGTAGGGGACTAGCGAACACTGAAGCTTTCTTT. Protein: CAISRGLANTEAFF.

As to this clone: Other DNA sequences in this sample translate to the same CDR3. V is TRBV20-1 and J is TRBJ1-1; D uncertain. Trimming took 8 bases from V and 8 from J, leaving 6 bases between them. The CDR3 is 8 residues long. CDR1 is DFQATT and CDR2 is SNEGSKA in the germline V gene (reference sequence). The CDR3, as DNA: TGCAGTAACCAGGAAGCTTTCTTT. This translates into CSNQEAFF.

The genes are TRBV29-1 and TRBJ2-1; 11 bases are a match to TRBD2. Germline trimming cut 1 base from V and 3 bases from J; bases unmatched to any gene: 14. The CDR3 consists of 19 residues. Per the germline V gene, CDR1 is SQVTM and CDR2 is ANQGSEA. CDR3 in amino acids: CSVEAGVAGGPSGYNEQFF. CDR3 nucleotide sequence: TGCAGCGTTGAAGCGGGGGTAGCGGGAGGGCCAAGCGGCTACAATGAGCAGTTCTTC.

J is TRBJ1-6 and V is TRBV11-2; tentatively, D is TRBD1 (6 bases). From germline, CDR1 is SGHAT and CDR2 FQNNGV. The V and J ends lost 1 base and 6 bases respectively, with 10 bases between them. This CDR3 has 15 residues. The CDR3 DNA follows: TGTGCCAGCAGCTTAGCCCGGGGGGCTAATTCACCCCTCCACTTT. It is translated as CASSLARGANSPLHF.